A selection of T cell receptor beta chains follows, all from one sample in a study of cytomegalovirus exposure and HLA in healthy donors. Produced via immunoSEQ multiplex PCR; TCRdb's table is partial and in-frame only. The sample has 140,000 to 150,000 clones, 80% seen once. Sequenced input: PBMCs. The origin of the receptors is a man in his forties in good health and CMV-seronegative. Both conserved end residues are part of each CDR3.

TRBV21-1	TRBJ1-1	CASSKARGFACMNTEAFF
TRBV21-1	TRBJ2-2	CASSKQSSGGAKINTGELFF
TRBV29-1	TRBJ1-5	CSVLDIDQPQHF
TRBV30	TRBJ2-7	CAWSVRGRKGEQYF
TRBV30	TRBJ2-1	CAWRQLNEQFF
TRBV28	TRBJ1-5	CASSASVAQHF
TRBV19	TRBJ2-2	CASSTGASPNTGELFF
TRBV29-1	TRBJ1-1	CSVPTGSMNTEAFF
TRBV27	TRBJ1-2	CASREAPNYGYTF
TRBV11-2	TRBJ2-3	CASSVTKSIGTDTQYF
TRBV14	TRBJ1-3	CASSAFSDRIFGRSGNTIYF
TRBV5-4	TRBJ1-4	CASSPGQINEKLFF
TRBV29-1	TRBJ1-1	CSVLSVLGRTGEAFF
TRBV27	TRBJ2-7	CASSRRDSGYEQYF
TRBV19	TRBJ1-1	CASSNPGDTEAFF
TRBV10-3	TRBJ1-2	CAIEGQLNYGYTF
TRBV5-4	TRBJ1-4	CASSLETGDNEKLFF
TRBV12-5	TRBJ2-5	CASGSGETQYF
TRBV27	TRBJ1-4	CASRPPSQGGGKLFF
TRBV2	TRBJ2-7	CASDRVGYEQYF
TRBV10-3	TRBJ2-7	CAISEAGGGGEQYF
TRBV5-1	TRBJ2-5	CASSYMATSGTGGETQYF
TRBV7-2	TRBJ2-1	CASSLEVTGGNEQFF